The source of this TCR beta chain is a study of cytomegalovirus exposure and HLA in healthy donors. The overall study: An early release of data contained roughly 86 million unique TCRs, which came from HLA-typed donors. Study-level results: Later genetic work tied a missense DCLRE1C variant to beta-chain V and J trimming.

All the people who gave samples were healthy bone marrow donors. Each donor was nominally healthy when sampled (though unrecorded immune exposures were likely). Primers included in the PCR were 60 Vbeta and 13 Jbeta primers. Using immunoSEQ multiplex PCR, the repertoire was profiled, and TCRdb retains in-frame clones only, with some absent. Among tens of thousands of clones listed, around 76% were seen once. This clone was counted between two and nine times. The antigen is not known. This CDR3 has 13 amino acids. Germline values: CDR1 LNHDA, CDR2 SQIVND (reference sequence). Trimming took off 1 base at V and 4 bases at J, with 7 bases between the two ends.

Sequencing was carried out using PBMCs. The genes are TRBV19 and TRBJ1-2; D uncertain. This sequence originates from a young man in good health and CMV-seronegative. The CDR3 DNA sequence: TGTGCCAGTAGTATAGGGTCCAGCTATGGCTACACCTTC. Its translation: CASSIGSSYGYTF. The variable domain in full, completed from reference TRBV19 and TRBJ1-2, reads DGGITQSPKYLFRKEGQNVTLSCEQNLNHDAMYWYRQDPGQGLRLIYYSQIVNDFQKGDIAEGYSVSREKKESFPLTVTSAQKNPTAFYLCASSIGSSYGYTFGSGTRLTVV.